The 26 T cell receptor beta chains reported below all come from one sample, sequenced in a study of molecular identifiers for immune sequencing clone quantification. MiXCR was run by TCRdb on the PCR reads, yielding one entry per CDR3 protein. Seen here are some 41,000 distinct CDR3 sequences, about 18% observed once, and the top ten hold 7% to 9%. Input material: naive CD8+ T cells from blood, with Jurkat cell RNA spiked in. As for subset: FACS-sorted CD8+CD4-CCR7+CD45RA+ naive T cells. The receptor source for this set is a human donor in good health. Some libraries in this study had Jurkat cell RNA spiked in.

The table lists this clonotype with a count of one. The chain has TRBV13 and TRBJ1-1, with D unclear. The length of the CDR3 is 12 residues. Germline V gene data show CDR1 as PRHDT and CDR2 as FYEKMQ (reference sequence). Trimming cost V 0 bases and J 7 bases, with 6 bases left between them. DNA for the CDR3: TGTGCCAGCAGCTTAGGTGGAAGTGAAGCTTTCTTT. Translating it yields CASSLGGSEAFF.

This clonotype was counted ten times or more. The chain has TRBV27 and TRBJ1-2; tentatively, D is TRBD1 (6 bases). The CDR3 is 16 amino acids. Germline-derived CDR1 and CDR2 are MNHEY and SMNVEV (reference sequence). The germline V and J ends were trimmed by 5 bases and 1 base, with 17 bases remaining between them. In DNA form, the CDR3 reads TGTGCCAGCAGTCCCTCGGGGGGCAGGGTTAACTATGGCTACACCTTC. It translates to CASSPSGGRVNYGYTF.

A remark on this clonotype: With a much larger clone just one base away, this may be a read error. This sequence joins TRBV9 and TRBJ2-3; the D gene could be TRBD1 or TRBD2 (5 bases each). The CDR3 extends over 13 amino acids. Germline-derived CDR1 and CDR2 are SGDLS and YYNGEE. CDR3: CACRGVYTDTQYF. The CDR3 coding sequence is TGTGCCTGCAGAGGGGTCTACACAGATACGCAGTATTTT.

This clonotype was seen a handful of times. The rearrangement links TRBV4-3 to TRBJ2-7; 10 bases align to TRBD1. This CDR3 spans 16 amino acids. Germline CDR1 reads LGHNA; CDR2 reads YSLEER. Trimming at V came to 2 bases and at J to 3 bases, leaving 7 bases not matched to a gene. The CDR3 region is CASSQLRQGAFYEQYF. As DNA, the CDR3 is TGCGCCAGCAGCCAACTCCGACAGGGGGCTTTCTACGAGCAGTACTTC.

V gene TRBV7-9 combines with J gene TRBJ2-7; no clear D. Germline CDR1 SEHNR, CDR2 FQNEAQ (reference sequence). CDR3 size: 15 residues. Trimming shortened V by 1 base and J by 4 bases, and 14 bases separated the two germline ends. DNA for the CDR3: TGTGCCAGCAGCTTAGGGGCTCCGGATTGGTACGAGCAGTACTTC. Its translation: CASSLGAPDWYEQYF.

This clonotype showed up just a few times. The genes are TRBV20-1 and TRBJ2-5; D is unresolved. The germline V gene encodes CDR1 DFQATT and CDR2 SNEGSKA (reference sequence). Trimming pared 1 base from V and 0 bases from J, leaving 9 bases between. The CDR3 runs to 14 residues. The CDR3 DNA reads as TGCAGTGCTAGAGGCGAGAACTACCAAGAGACCCAGTACTTC. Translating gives CSARGENYQETQYF.

The CDR3 reads CAISERWVDTDTQYF. CDR3 nucleotide sequence: TGTGCCATCAGTGAGAGGTGGGTGGACACAGATACGCAGTATTTT. This chain joins TRBV10-3 and TRBJ2-3; D is ambiguous. The CDR3 spans 15 residues. Germline V lookup: CDR1 ENHRY, CDR2 SYGVKD. V was trimmed by 2 bases and J by 2 bases, leaving 11 bases between them.

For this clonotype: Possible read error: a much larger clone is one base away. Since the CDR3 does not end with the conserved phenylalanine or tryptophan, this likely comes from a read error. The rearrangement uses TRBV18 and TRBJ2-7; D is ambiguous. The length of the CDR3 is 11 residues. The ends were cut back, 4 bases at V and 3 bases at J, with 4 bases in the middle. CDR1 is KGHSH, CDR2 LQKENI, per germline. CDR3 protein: CASSQDYEQYL. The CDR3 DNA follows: TGTGCCAGCTCACAGGACTACGAGCAGTACCTC.

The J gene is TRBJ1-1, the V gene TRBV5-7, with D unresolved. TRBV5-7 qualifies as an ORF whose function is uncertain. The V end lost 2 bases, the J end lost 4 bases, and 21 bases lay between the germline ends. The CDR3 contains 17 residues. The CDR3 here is CASSFKSTGFPFTEAFF. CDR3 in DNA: TGTGCCAGCAGCTTTAAATCCACGGGGTTTCCCTTCACTGAAGCTTTCTTT.

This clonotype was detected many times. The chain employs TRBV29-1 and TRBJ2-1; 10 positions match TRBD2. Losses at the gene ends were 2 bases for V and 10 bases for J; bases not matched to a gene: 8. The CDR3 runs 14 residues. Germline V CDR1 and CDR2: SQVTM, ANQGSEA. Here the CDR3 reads CSVESGRAIREQFF. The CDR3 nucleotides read TGCAGCGTTGAAAGCGGGAGGGCGATACGGGAGCAGTTCTTC.

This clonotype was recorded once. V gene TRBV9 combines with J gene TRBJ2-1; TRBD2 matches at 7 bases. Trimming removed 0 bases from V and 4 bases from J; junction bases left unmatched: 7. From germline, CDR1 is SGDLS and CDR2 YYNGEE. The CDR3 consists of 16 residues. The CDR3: CASSVGSGETYNEQFF. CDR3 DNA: TGTGCCAGCAGCGTAGGCAGCGGGGAAACTTACAATGAGCAGTTCTTC. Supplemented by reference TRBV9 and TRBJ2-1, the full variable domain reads DSGVTQTPKHLITATGQRVTLRCSPRSGDLSVYWYQQSLDQGLQFLIQYYNGEERAKGNILERFSAQQFPDLHSELNLSSLELGDSALYFCASSVGSGETYNEQFFGPGTRLTVL.

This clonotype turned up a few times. CDR3 sequence (DNA): TGCGCCAGCAGAACCCTCGGGGGAGATACGCAGTATTTT. It specifies CASRTLGGDTQYF. The rearrangement links TRBV10-2 to TRBJ2-3; D might be TRBD2 (6 bases). V lost 6 bases, J lost 5 bases, and 12 bases lay in between. The CDR3 has 13 amino acids. In germline, CDR1 is WSHSY, CDR2 SAAADI.

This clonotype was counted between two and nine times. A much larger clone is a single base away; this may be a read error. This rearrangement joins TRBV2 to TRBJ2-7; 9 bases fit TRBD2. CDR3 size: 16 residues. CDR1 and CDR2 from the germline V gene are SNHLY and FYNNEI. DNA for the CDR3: TGTGCCAACAGTGAAGCCGGGACTAGCAAGGGATACGAGCAGTACTTC. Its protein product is CANSEAGTSKGYEQYF.

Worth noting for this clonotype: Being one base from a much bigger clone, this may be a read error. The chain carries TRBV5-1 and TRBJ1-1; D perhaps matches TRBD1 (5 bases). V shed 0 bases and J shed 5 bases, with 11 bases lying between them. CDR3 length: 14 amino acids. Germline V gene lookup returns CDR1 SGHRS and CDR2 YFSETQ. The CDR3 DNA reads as TGCGCCAGCAGCTTGGGGCGGGGGAGAACTGAAGCTTTCTTT. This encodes CASSLGRGRTEAFF.

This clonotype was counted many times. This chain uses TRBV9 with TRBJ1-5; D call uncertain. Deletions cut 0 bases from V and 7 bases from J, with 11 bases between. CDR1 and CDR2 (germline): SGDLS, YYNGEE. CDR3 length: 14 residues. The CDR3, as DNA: TGTGCCAGCAGCGTAGGGGAATCGGGACAGCCCCAGCATTTT. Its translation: CASSVGESGQPQHF.

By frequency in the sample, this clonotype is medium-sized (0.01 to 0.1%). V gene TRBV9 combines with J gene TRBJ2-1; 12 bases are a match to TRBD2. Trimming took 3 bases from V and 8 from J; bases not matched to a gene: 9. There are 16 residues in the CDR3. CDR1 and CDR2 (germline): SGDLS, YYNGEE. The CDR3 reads CASSARLAGEVYEQFF. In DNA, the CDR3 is TGTGCCAGCAGCGCCCGACTAGCGGGAGAGGTATATGAGCAGTTCTTC.

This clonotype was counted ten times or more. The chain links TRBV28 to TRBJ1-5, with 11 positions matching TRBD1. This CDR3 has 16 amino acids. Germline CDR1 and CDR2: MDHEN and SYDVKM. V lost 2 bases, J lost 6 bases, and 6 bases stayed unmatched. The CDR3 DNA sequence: TGTGCCAGCAGTTTAATAGGACAGGGGGCAGGTCAGCCCCAGCATTTT. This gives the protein CASSLIGQGAGQPQHF.

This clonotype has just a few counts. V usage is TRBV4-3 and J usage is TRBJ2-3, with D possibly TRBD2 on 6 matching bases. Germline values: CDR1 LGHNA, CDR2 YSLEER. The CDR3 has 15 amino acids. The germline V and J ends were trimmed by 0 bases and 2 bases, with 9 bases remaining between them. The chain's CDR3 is CASSQELAATDTQYF. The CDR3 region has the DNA TGCGCCAGCAGCCAAGAACTAGCTGCCACAGATACGCAGTATTTT.

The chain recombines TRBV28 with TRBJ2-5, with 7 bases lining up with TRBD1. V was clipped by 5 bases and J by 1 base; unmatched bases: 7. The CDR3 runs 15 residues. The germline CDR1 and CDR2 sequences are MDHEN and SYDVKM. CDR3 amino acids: CASSTGQRLQETQYF. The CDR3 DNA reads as TGTGCCAGCAGTACGGGACAGAGACTCCAAGAGACCCAGTACTTC.

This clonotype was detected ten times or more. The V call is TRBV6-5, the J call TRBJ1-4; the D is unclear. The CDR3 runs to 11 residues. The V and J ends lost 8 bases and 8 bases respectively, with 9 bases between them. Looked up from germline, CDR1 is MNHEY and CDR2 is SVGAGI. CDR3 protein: CASRYGEKLFF. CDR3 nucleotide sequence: TGTGCCAGCCGGTATGGGGAAAAACTGTTTTTT.

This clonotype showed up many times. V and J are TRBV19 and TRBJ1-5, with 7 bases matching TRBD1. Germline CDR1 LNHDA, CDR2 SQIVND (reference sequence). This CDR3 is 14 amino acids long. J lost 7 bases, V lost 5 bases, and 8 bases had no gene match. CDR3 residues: CASSVRDRWQPQHF. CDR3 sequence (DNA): TGTGCCAGTAGTGTCCGGGACAGATGGCAGCCCCAGCATTTT.

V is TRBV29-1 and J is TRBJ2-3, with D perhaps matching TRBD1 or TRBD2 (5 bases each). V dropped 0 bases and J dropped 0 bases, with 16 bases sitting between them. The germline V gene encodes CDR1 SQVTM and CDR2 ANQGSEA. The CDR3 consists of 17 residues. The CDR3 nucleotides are TGCAGCGTTGAAGAGGGGGTTAGACCCGCTAGCACAGATACGCAGTATTTT. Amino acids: CSVEEGVRPASTDTQYF.

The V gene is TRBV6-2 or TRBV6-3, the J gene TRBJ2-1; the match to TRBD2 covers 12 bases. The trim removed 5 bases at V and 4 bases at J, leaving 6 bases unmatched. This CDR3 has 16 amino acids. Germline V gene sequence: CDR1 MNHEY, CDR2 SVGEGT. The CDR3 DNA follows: TGTGCCAGCAGTCCACCCGGACTAGCGGGGTACAATGAGCAGTTCTTC. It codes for CASSPPGLAGYNEQFF.

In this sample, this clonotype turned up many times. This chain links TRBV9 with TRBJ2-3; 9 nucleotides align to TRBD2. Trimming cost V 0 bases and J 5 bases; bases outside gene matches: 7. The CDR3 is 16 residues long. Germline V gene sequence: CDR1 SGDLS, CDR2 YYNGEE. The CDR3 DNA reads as TGTGCCAGCAGCGTAGATGGCGGGAGGGCCGTAGATACGCAGTATTTT. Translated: CASSVDGGRAVDTQYF. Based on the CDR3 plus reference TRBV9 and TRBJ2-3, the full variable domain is DSGVTQTPKHLITATGQRVTLRCSPRSGDLSVYWYQQSLDQGLQFLIQYYNGEERAKGNILERFSAQQFPDLHSELNLSSLELGDSALYFCASSVDGGRAVDTQYFGPGTRLTVL.

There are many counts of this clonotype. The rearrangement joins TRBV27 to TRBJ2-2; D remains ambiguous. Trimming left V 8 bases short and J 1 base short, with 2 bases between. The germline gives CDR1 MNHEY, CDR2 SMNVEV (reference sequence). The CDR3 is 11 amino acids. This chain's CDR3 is CASGNTGELFF. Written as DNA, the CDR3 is TGTGCCAGCGGGAACACCGGGGAGCTGTTTTTT.

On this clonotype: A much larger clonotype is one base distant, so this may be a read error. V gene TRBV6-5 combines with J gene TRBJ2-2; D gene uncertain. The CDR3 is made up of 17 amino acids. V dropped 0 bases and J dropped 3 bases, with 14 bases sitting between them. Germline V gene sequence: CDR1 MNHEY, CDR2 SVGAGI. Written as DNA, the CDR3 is TGTGCCAGCAGTTACTCCCTCTGGCGGAAGGACACCGGGGAGCTGTTTTTT. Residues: CASSYSLWRKDTGELFF.